Given below is one T cell receptor (beta chain) in context. The data derive from a study of blood T cell repertoires in COVID-19. Study summary: The study drew acute and convalescent COVID-19 samples from the United States, Italy and Spain. The cDNA or gDNA used as material had been derived from T cells, B-cell-depleted T cells, or PBMCs.

Methods used by the authors: Researchers report that nucleated cell counts were estimated from reference gene primer amplification. Sequenced by immunoSEQ multiplex PCR; TCRdb stores in-frame clones only, minus some. The V and J calls and clone size are taken from that table; D and trimming were inferred from the DNA. This table holds some 260,000 clones, 82% found once. Germline values: CDR1 SGHAT, CDR2 FQNNGV. After removal of 5 bases from V and 7 bases from J, the junction contained 6 bases not matched to a gene. This CDR3 contains 15 residues. Sequenced input: peripheral blood. The chain links TRBV11-2 to TRBJ2-1, with 12 bases fitting TRBD2. This TCR derives from a woman between 18 and 30 years old with acute or convalescent COVID-19. This CDR3 is CASSPRTSGINEQFF. CDR3 bases: TGTGCCAGCAGCCCGAGGACTAGCGGGATTAATGAGCAGTTCTTC.